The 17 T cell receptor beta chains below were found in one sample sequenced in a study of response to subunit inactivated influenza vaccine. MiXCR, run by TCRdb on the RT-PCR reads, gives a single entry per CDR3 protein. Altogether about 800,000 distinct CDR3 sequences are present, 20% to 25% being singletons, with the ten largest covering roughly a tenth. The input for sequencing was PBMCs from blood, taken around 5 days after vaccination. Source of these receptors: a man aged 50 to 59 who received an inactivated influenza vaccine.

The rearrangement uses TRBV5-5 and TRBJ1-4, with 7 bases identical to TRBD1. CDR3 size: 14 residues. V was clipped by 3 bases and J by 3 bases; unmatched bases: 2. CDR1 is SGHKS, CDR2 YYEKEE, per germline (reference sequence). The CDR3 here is CASSWGQSNEKLFF. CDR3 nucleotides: TGTGCCAGCAGCTGGGGACAGTCTAATGAAAAACTGTTTTTT.

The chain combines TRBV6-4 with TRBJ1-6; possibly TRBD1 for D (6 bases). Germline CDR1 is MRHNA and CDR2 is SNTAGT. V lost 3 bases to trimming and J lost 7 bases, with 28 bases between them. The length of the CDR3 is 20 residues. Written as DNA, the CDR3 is TGTGCCAGCAGTGATTCGAGGACCCTGAGGGACACCTATAACAATTCACCCCTCCACTTT. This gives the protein CASSDSRTLRDTYNNSPLHF.

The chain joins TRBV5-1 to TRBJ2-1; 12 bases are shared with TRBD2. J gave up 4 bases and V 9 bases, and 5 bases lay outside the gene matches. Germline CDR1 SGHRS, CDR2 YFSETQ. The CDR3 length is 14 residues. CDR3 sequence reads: CATRLAGEYNEQFF. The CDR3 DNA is TGCGCCACCCGACTAGCGGGGGAATACAATGAGCAGTTCTTC.

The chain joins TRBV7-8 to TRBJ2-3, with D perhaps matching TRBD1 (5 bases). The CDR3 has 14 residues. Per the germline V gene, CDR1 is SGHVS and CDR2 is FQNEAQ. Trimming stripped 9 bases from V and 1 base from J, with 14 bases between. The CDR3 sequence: CASRLQGGTDTQYF. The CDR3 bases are TGTGCCAGTAGACTCCAAGGGGGCACAGATACGCAGTATTTT.

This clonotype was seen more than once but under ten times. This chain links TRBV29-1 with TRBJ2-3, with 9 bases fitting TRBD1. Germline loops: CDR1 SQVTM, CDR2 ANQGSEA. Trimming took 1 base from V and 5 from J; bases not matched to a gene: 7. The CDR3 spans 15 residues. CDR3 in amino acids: CSVEGTDRGLDTQYF. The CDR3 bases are TGCAGCGTTGAAGGCACGGACAGGGGCCTAGATACGCAGTATTTT.

CDR3: CACQRQGGTEAFF. The CDR3, as DNA: TGCGCCTGTCAAAGACAGGGTGGCACTGAAGCTTTCTTT. V and J are TRBV10-1 and TRBJ1-1, with 7 bases that match TRBD1. Germline-derived CDR1 and CDR2 are WNHNN and SYGVQD (reference sequence). The V gene end was trimmed by 11 bases and the J gene end by 4 bases; junction bases not matched to a gene: 10. CDR3 length: 13 amino acids.

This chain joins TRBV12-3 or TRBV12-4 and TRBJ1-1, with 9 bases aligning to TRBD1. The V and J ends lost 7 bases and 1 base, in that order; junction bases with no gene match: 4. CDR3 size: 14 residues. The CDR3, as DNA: TGTGCCAGCACCATGGGACAGGGGAACACTGAAGCTTTCTTT. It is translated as CASTMGQGNTEAFF.

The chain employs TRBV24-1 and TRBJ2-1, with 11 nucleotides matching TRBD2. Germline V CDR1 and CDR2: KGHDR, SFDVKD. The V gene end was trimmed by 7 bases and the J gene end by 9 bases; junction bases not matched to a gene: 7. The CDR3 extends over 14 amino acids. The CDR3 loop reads CATSAGTSGGEQFF. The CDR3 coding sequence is TGTGCCACCAGCGCCGGGACTAGCGGCGGTGAGCAGTTCTTC.

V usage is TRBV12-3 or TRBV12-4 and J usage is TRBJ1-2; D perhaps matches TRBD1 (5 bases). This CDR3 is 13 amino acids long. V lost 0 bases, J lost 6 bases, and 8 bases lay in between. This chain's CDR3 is CASSLAGVHGYTF. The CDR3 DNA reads TGTGCCAGCAGTTTAGCAGGGGTCCATGGCTACACCTTC.

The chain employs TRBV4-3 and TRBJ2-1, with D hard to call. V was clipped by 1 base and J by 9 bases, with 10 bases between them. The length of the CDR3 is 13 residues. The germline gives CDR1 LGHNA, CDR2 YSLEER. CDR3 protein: CASSQVMVSEQFF. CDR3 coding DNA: TGCGCCAGCAGCCAAGTGATGGTGAGTGAGCAGTTCTTC.

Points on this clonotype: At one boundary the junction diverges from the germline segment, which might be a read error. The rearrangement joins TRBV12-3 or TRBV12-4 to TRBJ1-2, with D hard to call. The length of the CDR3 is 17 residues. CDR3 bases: TGTGCCAGCAGTTTCCCATCACAGAGAACCCCTAACGATGGCTACACCTTC. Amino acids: CASSFPSQRTPNDGYTF.

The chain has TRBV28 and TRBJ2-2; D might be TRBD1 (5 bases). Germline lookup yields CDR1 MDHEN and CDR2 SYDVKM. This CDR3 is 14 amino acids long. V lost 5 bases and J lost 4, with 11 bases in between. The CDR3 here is CASSVQGITGELFF. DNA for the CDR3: TGTGCCAGCAGTGTCCAGGGCATCACCGGGGAGCTGTTTTTT. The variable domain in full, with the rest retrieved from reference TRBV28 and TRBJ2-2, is DVKVTQSSRYLVKRTGEKVFLECVQDMDHENMFWYRQDPGLGLRLIYFSYDVKMKEKGDIPEGYSVSREKKERFSLILESASTNQTSMYLCASSVQGITGELFFGEGSRLTVL.

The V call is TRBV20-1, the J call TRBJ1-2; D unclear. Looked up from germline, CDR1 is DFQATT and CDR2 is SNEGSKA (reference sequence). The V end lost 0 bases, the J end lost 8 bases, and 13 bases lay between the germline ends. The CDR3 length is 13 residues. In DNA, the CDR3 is TGCAGTGCTAGAGATCCGAAAAGTTACGGCTACACCTTC. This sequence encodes CSARDPKSYGYTF.

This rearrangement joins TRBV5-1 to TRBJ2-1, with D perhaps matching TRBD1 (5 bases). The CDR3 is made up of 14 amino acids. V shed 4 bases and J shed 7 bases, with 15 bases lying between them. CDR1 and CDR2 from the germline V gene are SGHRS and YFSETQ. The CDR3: CASSPSGLKNEQFF. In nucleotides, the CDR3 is TGCGCCAGCAGCCCCTCAGGGTTGAAGAATGAGCAGTTCTTC. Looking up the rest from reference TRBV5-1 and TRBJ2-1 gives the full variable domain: KAGVTQTPRYLIKTRGQQVTLSCSPISGHRSVSWYQQTPGQGLQFLFEYFSETQRNKGNFPGRFSGRQFSNSRSEMNVSTLELGDSALYLCASSPSGLKNEQFFGPGTRLTVL.

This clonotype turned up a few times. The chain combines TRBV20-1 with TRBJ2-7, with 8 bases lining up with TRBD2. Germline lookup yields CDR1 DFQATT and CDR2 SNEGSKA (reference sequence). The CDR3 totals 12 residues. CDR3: CSVGGDLYEQYF. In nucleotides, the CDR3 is TGCAGCGTCGGGGGGGACTTATACGAGCAGTACTTC.

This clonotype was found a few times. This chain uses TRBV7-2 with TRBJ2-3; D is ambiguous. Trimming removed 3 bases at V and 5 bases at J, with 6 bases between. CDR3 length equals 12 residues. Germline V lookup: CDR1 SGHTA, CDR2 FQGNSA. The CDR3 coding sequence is TGTGCCAGCAGCTTTGATGTAGATACGCAGTATTTT. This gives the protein CASSFDVDTQYF.

The CDR3 bases are TGTGCCAGCAGTTGGGACACCAACACTGAAGCTTTCTTT. Translating it yields CASSWDTNTEAFF. The chain combines TRBV12-3 or TRBV12-4 with TRBJ1-1, with D maybe TRBD1 (6 bases). The V gene lost 4 bases and the J gene lost 2 bases, with 8 bases spanning the gap. The CDR3 consists of 13 residues.